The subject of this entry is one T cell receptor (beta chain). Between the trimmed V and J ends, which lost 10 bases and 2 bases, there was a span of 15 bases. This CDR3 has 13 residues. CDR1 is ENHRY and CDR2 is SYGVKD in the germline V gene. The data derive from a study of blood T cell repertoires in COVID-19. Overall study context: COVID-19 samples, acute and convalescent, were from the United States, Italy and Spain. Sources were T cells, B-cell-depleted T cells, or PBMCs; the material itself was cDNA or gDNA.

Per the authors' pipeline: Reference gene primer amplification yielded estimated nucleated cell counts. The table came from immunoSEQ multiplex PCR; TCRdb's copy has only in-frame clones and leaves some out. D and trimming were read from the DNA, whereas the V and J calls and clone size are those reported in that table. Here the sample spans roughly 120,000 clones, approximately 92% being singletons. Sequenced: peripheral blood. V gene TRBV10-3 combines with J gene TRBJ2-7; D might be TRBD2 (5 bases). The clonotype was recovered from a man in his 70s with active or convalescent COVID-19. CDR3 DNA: TGTGCCACGGCCCCCCGGGGAACCTACGAGCAGTACTTC. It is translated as CATAPRGTYEQYF.